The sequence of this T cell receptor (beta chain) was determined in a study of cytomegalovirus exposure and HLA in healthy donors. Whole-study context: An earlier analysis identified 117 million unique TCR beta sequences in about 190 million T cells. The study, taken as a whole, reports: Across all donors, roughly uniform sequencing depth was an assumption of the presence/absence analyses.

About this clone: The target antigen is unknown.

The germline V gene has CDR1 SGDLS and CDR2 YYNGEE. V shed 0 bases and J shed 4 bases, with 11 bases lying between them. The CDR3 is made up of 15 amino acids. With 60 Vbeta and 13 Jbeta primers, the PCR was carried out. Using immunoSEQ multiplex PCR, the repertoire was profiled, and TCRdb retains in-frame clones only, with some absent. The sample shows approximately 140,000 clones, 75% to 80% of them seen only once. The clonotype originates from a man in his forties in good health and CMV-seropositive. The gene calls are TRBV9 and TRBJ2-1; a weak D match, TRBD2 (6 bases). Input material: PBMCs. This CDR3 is CASSVGLAEYNEQFF. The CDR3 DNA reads TGTGCCAGCAGCGTAGGATTAGCGGAGTACAATGAGCAGTTCTTC.